One and the same sample provided the 9 T cell receptor beta chains below, sequenced in a study of sequential checkpoint blockade in melanoma. Sequencing used immunoSEQ multiplex PCR; TCRdb keeps in-frame clones, though not all of them. The repertoire holds some 17,000 clones, with more than 65% as singletons. The treatment was: randomized to nivolumab then ipilimumab (arm A) or the reverse (arm B). The specimen was CD8+ T cells sorted from blood (inferred from file names), collected from a patient given nivolumab and ipilimumab in sequence. All receptors derive from a human donor with melanoma.

The J gene is TRBJ1-2, the V gene TRBV28; TRBD1 matches at 12 bases. The germline gives CDR1 MDHEN, CDR2 SYDVKM. V gave up 6 bases and J gave up 4 bases; unmatched junction bases: 9. There are 16 residues in the CDR3. The CDR3 reads CASSPGQGAFGYGYTF. CDR3 nucleotide sequence: TGTGCCAGCAGCCCGGGACAGGGGGCGTTCGGCTATGGCTACACCTTC.

This chain uses TRBV2 with TRBJ1-1; 8 bases are shared with TRBD1. Germline CDR1 and CDR2: SNHLY and FYNNEI. Losses at the gene ends were 4 bases for V and 5 bases for J; bases not matched to a gene: 3. The length of the CDR3 is 13 residues. Here the CDR3 reads CASSGRQGTEAFF. The CDR3 nucleotides read TGTGCCAGCAGTGGGAGACAGGGGACTGAAGCTTTCTTT.

The chain employs TRBV7-3 and TRBJ2-3; 7 nucleotides agree with TRBD1. J gave up 0 bases and V 5 bases, and 17 bases lay outside the gene matches. The length of the CDR3 is 19 residues. CDR1 and CDR2 (germline): SGHTA, FQGTGA. The CDR3 region is CASSPLPGQLGFSTDTQYF. The CDR3 bases are TGTGCCAGCAGCCCCCTCCCGGGACAGCTAGGCTTTAGCACAGATACGCAGTATTTT.

This sequence joins TRBV28 and TRBJ2-5; 7 bases align to TRBD1. Germline trimming cut 5 bases from V and 5 bases from J; bases unmatched to any gene: 11. The germline CDR1 and CDR2 sequences are MDHEN and SYDVKM. CDR3 length: 15 residues. The CDR3 DNA is TGTGCCAGCAGTCCGGCGACAGGGATGATGGAGACCCAGTACTTC. Translating gives CASSPATGMMETQYF.

The chain is built from TRBV6-4 and TRBJ2-1; maybe TRBD2 (6 bases). Germline CDR1 MRHNA, CDR2 SNTAGT. V was pared by 4 bases and J by 6 bases, with 16 bases between. The CDR3 consists of 15 residues. The CDR3 DNA reads as TGTGCCAGCAGTGGACGGGGAGGAACTACCAATGAGCAGTTCTTC. Translating it yields CASSGRGGTTNEQFF.

The chain employs TRBV19 and TRBJ2-2; tentative D call: TRBD1 (5 bases). V was cut by 8 bases and J by 1 base, with 5 bases left in between. This CDR3 contains 12 residues. CDR1 is LNHDA and CDR2 is SQIVND in the germline V gene (reference sequence). Here the CDR3 DNA reads TGTGCCAGTGGACAGAACACCGGGGAGCTGTTTTTT. The encoded protein is CASGQNTGELFF.

This clone showed up just a few times. The chain is built from TRBV10-3 and TRBJ2-2, with a weak D call TRBD1 (6 bases). Germline CDR1 is ENHRY and CDR2 is SYGVKD. Trimming removed 6 bases at V and 0 bases at J, with 17 bases between. This CDR3 has 17 residues. CDR3 sequence reads: CAISDPTGIANTGELFF. Written as DNA, the CDR3 is TGTGCCATCAGCGACCCGACAGGTATCGCGAACACCGGGGAGCTGTTTTTT.

The V call is TRBV9, the J call TRBJ2-5, with D possibly TRBD1 on 5 matching bases. The V and J ends lost 4 bases and 5 bases respectively, with 21 bases between them. The CDR3 extends over 16 amino acids. In germline, CDR1 is SGDLS, CDR2 YYNGEE. CDR3 nucleotides: TGTGCCAGCAGCACCCCACATCAGGGTCCGGTGGAGACCCAGTACTTC. It specifies CASSTPHQGPVETQYF.

The rearrangement joins TRBV5-4 to TRBJ2-1; D is possibly TRBD2 (7 bases). The CDR3 length is 14 residues. V gave up 4 bases and J gave up 9 bases, with 17 bases separating them. Germline CDR1 is SGHNT and CDR2 is YYREEE (reference sequence). This CDR3 is CASSPLGGPAEQFF. CDR3 DNA: TGTGCCAGCAGCCCACTGGGGGGGCCGGCTGAGCAGTTCTTC.